This T cell receptor beta chain was captured in a study of regulatory T cells in long-lasting Graves disease. This sample's time point: persistent/refractory GD, antithyroid drugs over 5 years with positive TRAb. Generation of the TCR library employed RNA extracted from PBMCs. Trimming removed 5 bases from V and 8 bases from J, with 10 bases in between. The CDR3 runs to 11 residues. CDR1 and CDR2 (germline): MNHNS, SASEGT. For TCR beta, libraries came from iRepertoire HTBI primers and Arm-PCR of CDR3 regions. Using its own MiXCR run on the multiplex PCR reads, TCRdb lists one record per CDR3 protein. The table shows 400,000 to 600,000 distinct CDR3 sequences, with about 22% occurring only once. Notes on this clonotype: This clone may be a read error of a much larger clone one base away.

This TCR derives from a female donor with Graves disease. Sequencing was performed on peripheral blood mononuclear cells (PBMCs), taken when the disease was refractory, from a patient treated with antithyroid drugs. V gene TRBV6-1 combines with J gene TRBJ2-7; the D gene is possibly TRBD1 (6 bases). CDR3 region: CASSIGDKQYF. CDR3 nucleotides: TGTGCCAGCAGTATAGGGGACAAGCAGTACTTC.